The 24 T cell receptor beta chains given below trace back to one sample, sequenced in a study of shared clonotypes between healthy human individuals. Repertoires were generated with immunoSEQ multiplex PCR, while TCRdb's copy carries only in-frame clones and drops some. The repertoire consists of some 2 million clones, with 90% to 95% occurring once and the leading ten covering roughly 0.13%. Sequenced material: naive CD4+ T cells sorted from blood. Sample subset: CD45RA+ positively selected. These receptors came from a man between 18 and 29 years old in good health.

On this clone itself: A read error may account for a junction end that differs from germline. This chain uses TRBV6-1 with TRBJ2-7; TRBD1 agrees at 8 bases. From germline, CDR1 is MNHNS and CDR2 SASEGT. This CDR3 contains 15 residues. The CDR3 sequence is CAISVGQAYPYEQYF. In nucleotides, the CDR3 is TGTGCCATCAGTGTGGGACAGGCCTACCCCTACGAGCAGTACTTC.

Details on this clone: The same CDR3 also results from other DNA sequences found in this sample. The chain carries TRBV7-9 and TRBJ2-5; no firm D call. The V gene lost 1 base and the J gene lost 5 bases, with 5 bases spanning the gap. The CDR3 loop spans 12 amino acids. Germline CDR1 SEHNR, CDR2 FQNEAQ (reference sequence). The CDR3 reads CASSLVGETQYF. The CDR3 region has the DNA TGTGCCAGCAGCTTAGTTGGGGAGACCCAGTACTTC. Combining the CDR3 with reference TRBV7-9 and TRBJ2-5 gives the whole variable domain DTGVSQNPRHKITKRGQNVTFRCDPISEHNRLYWYRQTLGQGPEFLTYFQNEAQLEKSRLLSDRFSAERPKGSFSTLEIQRTEQGDSAMYLCASSLVGETQYFGPGTRLLVL.

This clone was counted a few times. This chain uses TRBV5-4 with TRBJ2-5, with a weak D call TRBD2 (6 bases). The CDR3 runs 14 residues. V was cut by 6 bases and J by 4 bases, with 16 bases left in between. Germline lookup yields CDR1 SGHNT and CDR2 YYREEE (reference sequence). CDR3 residues: CASTKQHGGETQYF. The CDR3 DNA is TGTGCCAGCACCAAACAGCACGGGGGAGAGACCCAGTACTTC. The variable domain in full, with the rest retrieved from reference TRBV5-4 and TRBJ2-5, is ETGVTQSPTHLIKTRGQQVTLRCSSQSGHNTVSWYQQALGQGPQFIFQYYREEENGRGNFPPRFSGLQFPNYSSELNVNALELDDSALYLCASTKQHGGETQYFGPGTRLLVL.

The table lists this clone with a count of one. Additional DNA sequences in this sample encode the identical CDR3. The genes are TRBV30 and TRBJ1-1; 8 bases align to TRBD1. Looked up from germline, CDR1 is GTSNPN and CDR2 is SVGIG (reference sequence). The V gene end was trimmed by 5 bases and the J gene end by 5 bases; junction bases not matched to a gene: 4. The CDR3 length is 12 residues. As DNA, the CDR3 is TGTGCCTGGGACAGGGGAGGGACTGAAGCTTTCTTT. Amino acid sequence: CAWDRGGTEAFF.

Notes on this clone: Other DNA sequences in this specimen translate into the identical CDR3. The chain carries TRBV6-5 and TRBJ2-3; D ambiguous. The germline V gene has CDR1 MNHEY and CDR2 SVGAGI. V was trimmed by 6 bases and J by 1 base, leaving 8 bases between them. CDR3 length: 13 residues. The CDR3 DNA reads as TGTGCCAGCAGAAGGCAGGGCACAGATACGCAGTATTTT. The encoded protein is CASRRQGTDTQYF.

J is TRBJ1-6 and V is TRBV14; the D is unclear. Germline V gene data show CDR1 as SGHDN and CDR2 as FVKESK. Trimming removed 0 bases at V and 11 bases at J, with 11 bases between. The CDR3 extends over 14 amino acids. The CDR3 bases are TGTGCCAGCAGCCAAGATCAAGGCGTGCCACCCCTCCACTTT. Encoded protein: CASSQDQGVPPLHF. Based on the CDR3 plus reference TRBV14 and TRBJ1-6, the full variable domain is EAGVTQFPSHSVIEKGQTVTLRCDPISGHDNLYWYRRVMGKEIKFLLHFVKESKQDESGMPNNRFLAERTGGTYSTLKVQPAELEDSGVYFCASSQDQGVPPLHFGNGTRLTVT.

CDR3 region: CSDRLAGGYEQFF. In DNA, the CDR3 is TGCAGCGATAGACTAGCGGGAGGCTATGAGCAGTTCTTC. The V gene is TRBV29-1, the J gene TRBJ2-1; the match to TRBD2 covers 13 bases. This CDR3 contains 13 residues. Germline CDR1 reads SQVTM; CDR2 reads ANQGSEA. The V gene end was trimmed by 7 bases and the J gene end by 8 bases; junction bases not matched to a gene: 5.

The V gene is TRBV6-5, the J gene TRBJ2-6, with D uncertain. V lost 5 bases and J 0 bases, leaving 8 bases between the germline ends. The CDR3 is made up of 15 amino acids. Germline V gene lookup returns CDR1 MNHEY and CDR2 SVGAGI. CDR3 residues: CASSPWDSGANVLTF. Here the CDR3 DNA reads TGTGCCAGCAGTCCCTGGGACTCTGGGGCCAACGTCCTGACTTTC.

J is TRBJ2-1 and V is TRBV7-9; 10 bases fit TRBD2. Trimming cost V 4 bases and J 1 base; bases outside gene matches: 1. From germline, CDR1 is SEHNR and CDR2 FQNEAQ (reference sequence). The CDR3 is 15 residues long. The CDR3 reads CASSSLAGSYNEQFF. The CDR3 coding sequence is TGTGCCAGCAGCTCACTAGCGGGGTCCTACAATGAGCAGTTCTTC. The whole variable domain, filled in from reference TRBV7-9 and TRBJ2-1, reads DTGVSQNPRHKITKRGQNVTFRCDPISEHNRLYWYRQTLGQGPEFLTYFQNEAQLEKSRLLSDRFSAERPKGSFSTLEIQRTEQGDSAMYLCASSSLAGSYNEQFFGPGTRLTVL.

The chain links TRBV10-3 to TRBJ1-1, with a possible D match to TRBD1 (6 bases). V gave up 6 bases and J gave up 4 bases, with 12 bases separating them. Germline loops: CDR1 ENHRY, CDR2 SYGVKD. This CDR3 has 13 residues. The CDR3 reads CAIRNRESTEAFF. In nucleotides, the CDR3 is TGTGCCATCAGAAACAGGGAGAGCACTGAAGCTTTCTTT.

As to this clone: An end of the junction does not agree with germline; a read error may underlie this. The rearrangement uses TRBV7-7 and TRBJ2-1; no reliable D call. Germline CDR1 and CDR2: SSHAT and FNYEAQ (reference sequence). The CDR3 consists of 15 residues. CDR3 DNA: TGTGCTAGCAGCTTAAACTTAAACTCCTACAATGAGCAGTTCTTC. Protein product: CASSLNLNSYNEQFF.

About this clone itself: This may be a read error, as it is one base from a much larger clone. The chain carries TRBV4-2 and TRBJ1-2; 8 bases map to TRBD1. The CDR3 covers 16 residues. Germline V CDR1 and CDR2: LGHNA, YNFKEQ. This CDR3 reads CASGQVDRDRNYGYTF. The CDR3 nucleotides are TGTGCCAGCGGCCAAGTAGATCGGGACAGGAACTATGGCTACACCTTC.

This clone was detected once. This chain connects TRBV6-1 to TRBJ1-2; no reliable D call. The length of the CDR3 is 16 residues. Trimming shortened V by 2 bases and J by 4 bases, and 17 bases separated the two germline ends. Looked up from germline, CDR1 is MNHNS and CDR2 is SASEGT. The CDR3 bases are TGTGCCAGCAGTGAATCAGCAGCGGTGCGGATCTATGGCTACACCTTC. It is translated as CASSESAAVRIYGYTF.

The chain carries TRBV4-2 and TRBJ1-1; D perhaps matches TRBD1 (5 bases). The V end was cut by 0 bases, the J end by 8 bases, with 19 bases between. This CDR3 is built from 16 residues. CDR1 and CDR2 from the germline V gene are LGHNA and YNFKEQ. The CDR3 DNA sequence: TGTGCCAGCAGCCAAGATTTGAAGGGGAGTAAGGAGGAAGCTTTCTTT. It specifies CASSQDLKGSKEEAFF.

Regarding this clone: Distinct nucleotide sequences in the sample also encode this CDR3. The chain couples TRBV6-5 to TRBJ2-1, with D unclear. The ends were cut back, 0 bases at V and 5 bases at J, with 5 bases in the middle. This CDR3 has 13 amino acids. Germline V gives CDR1 MNHEY, CDR2 SVGAGI. Here the CDR3 reads CASSYSQNNEQFF. As DNA, the CDR3 is TGTGCCAGCAGTTACTCCCAAAACAATGAGCAGTTCTTC.

This chain connects TRBV11-2 to TRBJ2-5; 7 nucleotides match TRBD1. Germline trimming cut 3 bases from V and 2 bases from J; bases unmatched to any gene: 3. This CDR3 spans 14 amino acids. Germline V gene lookup returns CDR1 SGHAT and CDR2 FQNNGV. The CDR3 DNA is TGTGCCAGCAGCTTCGGCAGGGGGCAAGAGACCCAGTACTTC. This codes for CASSFGRGQETQYF.

This clone was observed a few times. This chain joins TRBV30 and TRBJ1-3; perhaps TRBD1 as D (6 bases). Trimming took off 2 bases at V and 0 bases at J, with 17 bases between the two ends. Germline V gene sequence: CDR1 GTSNPN, CDR2 SVGIG (reference sequence). The CDR3 is made up of 17 amino acids. The CDR3 nucleotides are TGTGCCTGGAGTCACTCTCGTACAGGGTTCTCTGGAAACACCATATATTTT. It codes for CAWSHSRTGFSGNTIYF.

Ten or more counts support this clone. The rearrangement joins TRBV2 to TRBJ2-5; D possibly matches TRBD1 or TRBD2 (5 bases each). Trimming stripped 4 bases from V and 7 bases from J, with 16 bases between. The germline CDR1 and CDR2 sequences are SNHLY and FYNNEI. The CDR3 totals 14 residues. CDR3 loop: CASSATDGGGTQYF. As DNA, the CDR3 is TGTGCCAGCAGTGCCACGGACGGTGGGGGGACCCAGTACTTC.

This chain links TRBV15 with TRBJ1-5; D gene uncertain. This CDR3 region has 17 residues. The V gene's germline CDR1 is LNHNV and CDR2 YYDKDF (reference sequence). V was cut by 0 bases and J by 4 bases, with 16 bases left in between. CDR3: CATSREGNPKSNQPQHF. CDR3 bases: TGTGCCACCAGCAGAGAGGGCAACCCGAAAAGTAATCAGCCCCAGCATTTT.

For this clone: A clone one base away is much larger, so this may be a read error. The chain carries TRBV18 and TRBJ1-4; TRBD1 matches 8 bases. CDR3 length: 14 amino acids. The germline V gene encodes CDR1 KGHSH and CDR2 LQKENI. CDR3: CASSPDRGQGKLSF. CDR3 sequence (DNA): TGTGCCAGCTCACCCGACAGGGGACAAGGAAAACTGTCTTTT.

The chain combines TRBV29-1 with TRBJ2-1; 9 bases are a match to TRBD2. Germline V lookup: CDR1 SQVTM, CDR2 ANQGSEA. V trimming: 6 bases; J trimming: 8 bases; junction bases outside the gene matches: 2. The CDR3 has 11 residues. CDR3 in amino acids: CSVGTSYEQFF. The CDR3 nucleotides read TGCAGCGTCGGGACTAGCTATGAGCAGTTCTTC.

The chain is built from TRBV2 and TRBJ1-1, with a weak D call TRBD1 (6 bases). Trimming took 8 bases from V and 2 from J, leaving 12 bases between them. The CDR3 extends over 13 amino acids. In germline, CDR1 is SNHLY, CDR2 FYNNEI. The CDR3 DNA is TGTGCCAGCTACGGACAGCTTAACACTGAAGCTTTCTTT. Amino acid sequence: CASYGQLNTEAFF.

Remarks on this clone: Other nucleotide sequences from this sample produce the same CDR3. This rearrangement joins TRBV6-1 to TRBJ2-7, with D maybe TRBD1 (6 bases). The V and J ends lost 5 bases and 3 bases respectively, with 11 bases between them. The CDR3 spans 13 residues. Germline loops: CDR1 MNHNS, CDR2 SASEGT. The CDR3 is CASSQQGSYEQYF. In nucleotides, the CDR3 is TGTGCCAGCAGTCAACAGGGAAGCTACGAGCAGTACTTC.

The chain has TRBV4-1 and TRBJ2-7; perhaps D is TRBD1 or TRBD2 (5 bases each). Germline CDR1 is MGHRA and CDR2 is YSYEKL. Trimming shortened V by 2 bases and J by 5 bases, and 16 bases separated the two germline ends. The CDR3 runs 15 residues. The CDR3 is CASSQSLRGADEQYF. In DNA, the CDR3 is TGCGCCAGCAGCCAAAGTTTAAGGGGAGCAGACGAGCAGTACTTC.